These T cell receptor beta chains were read from a single sample in a study of chronic HIV infection and antiretroviral therapy. TCRdb reprocessed the 5' RACE reads with MiXCR, giving one entry per CDR3 protein. Among 25,000 to 35,000 distinct CDR3 sequences listed, over 7% were seen once. The sequencing sample was made of peripheral blood. These receptors were obtained from an adult who had HIV and had not received antiretroviral therapy, or was an uninfected healthy control (not recorded which). Each CDR3 is given with its conserved first and last residue. The D gene is left open where the match is weak.

j_call v_call d_call cdr3_aa
TRBJ2-2 TRBV7-9 TRBD2 CASSYRGLAGGVGTGELFF
TRBJ2-7 TRBV11-2 TRBD2 CASSLVVPGLAYEQYF
TRBJ2-7 TRBV15 - CATSRDSGGATYEQYF
TRBJ1-5 TRBV2 - CASSDRDSNQPQHF
TRBJ2-3 TRBV27 - CASSVRFTDTQYF
TRBJ2-1 TRBV29-1 TRBD2 CSVEELANEQFF
TRBJ1-5 TRBV7-8 - CASSSYTGYQPQHF
TRBJ1-2 TRBV5-1 - CASSGFYGYTF
TRBJ1-2 TRBV29-1 TRBD1 CSVVTGDNYGDTF
TRBJ2-3 TRBV25-1 TRBD2 CASSDGGGYTDTQYF
TRBJ1-1 TRBV6-1 - CAISPTEEHTEAFF
TRBJ1-4 TRBV11-2 - CASSLARTEKLFF
TRBJ1-4 TRBV12-3/TRBV12-4 - CASSPRDILGNEKLFF
TRBJ1-5 TRBV30 TRBD1 CAWSSTGDSNQPQHF
TRBJ2-6 TRBV6-6 - CASSYSRQASGANVLTF
TRBJ2-5 TRBV29-1 - CSVLEGETQYF
TRBJ2-7 TRBV12-3/TRBV12-4 - CASSRGYEQYF
TRBJ1-1 TRBV7-3 - CASSSPLADPMNTEAFF
TRBJ1-4 TRBV20-1 TRBD1 CSARDHAGGGEKLFF
TRBJ2-7 TRBV27 - CATRAGHRDYEQYF
TRBJ2-7 TRBV12-3/TRBV12-4 - CASSANLGEQYF
TRBJ1-4 TRBV29-1 - CSVGPTNEKLFF
TRBJ2-6 TRBV6-1 - CASSEAEPSGANVLTF
TRBJ2-3 TRBV7-9 - CASSLVSGDTQYF
TRBJ2-3 TRBV27 TRBD2 CASSSGRATDTQYF
TRBJ2-1 TRBV6-2/TRBV6-3 TRBD2 CASSWGGTSGSDEQFF
TRBJ2-7 TRBV29-1 - CSVEDHRATTYEQYF
TRBJ2-7 TRBV29-1 - CSVESGSGYEQYF
TRBJ1-4 TRBV20-1 TRBD1 CSARDIRGRDEKLFF
TRBJ2-7 TRBV20-1 TRBD2 CSADRLGLAGFYEQYF
TRBJ2-1 TRBV10-3 - CAISELREQFF
TRBJ2-7 TRBV10-3 - CAISESPVSGTTRSEQYF
TRBJ2-7 TRBV28 - CANSRPGTTYEQYF
TRBJ2-3 TRBV7-9 - CASSLRAGTDTQYF
TRBJ1-1 TRBV20-1 - CSARVPTDNTEAFF
TRBJ1-1 TRBV11-1 - CASPQGDTEAFF
TRBJ2-1 TRBV19 - CASSSGIYNEQFF
TRBJ1-2 TRBV29-1 - CSAIQGEGYTF
TRBJ2-5 TRBV11-2 - CASSLEGGQYF
TRBJ1-2 TRBV2 - CASRVTVSNYGYTF
TRBJ1-1 TRBV6-5 TRBD1 CASSYGTGLDTEAFF
TRBJ1-1 TRBV7-9 - CASSQTLAGKDTEAFF
TRBJ1-6 TRBV7-8 TRBD1 CASSGDRLGNPLHF
TRBJ2-3 TRBV5-1 - CASRGAGAESTDTQYF
TRBJ2-3 TRBV23-1 - CASSQPCRGFTGMENTDTQYF
TRBJ2-3 TRBV20-1 TRBD2 CSARDVRGLAGSTDTQYF
TRBJ2-3 TRBV20-1 TRBD2 CSAGRVDTQYF
TRBJ2-5 TRBV29-1 TRBD1 CSLGRTGGFQETQYF
TRBJ2-7 TRBV7-2 - CASSIRDTYEQYF
TRBJ2-3 TRBV5-6 - CASSLTSSDTDTQYF
TRBJ1-1 TRBV10-2 - CASSELDGNTEAFF
TRBJ2-3 TRBV18 TRBD2 CASSPGTRRCPDTQYF
TRBJ2-1 TRBV11-2 - CASSPLASLWQFF
TRBJ2-3 TRBV7-9 - CASSSARASDTQYF
TRBJ1-6 TRBV12-3/TRBV12-4 - CASSSTSSYNSPLHF
TRBJ2-7 TRBV11-2 TRBD2 CASSLDDGLAGKYEQYF
TRBJ2-7 TRBV9 TRBD1 CASSGAGTGNEQYF
TRBJ2-5 TRBV3-1 - CASSQEGEQETQYF
TRBJ1-2 TRBV29-1 TRBD1 CSALLTGRHGYTF